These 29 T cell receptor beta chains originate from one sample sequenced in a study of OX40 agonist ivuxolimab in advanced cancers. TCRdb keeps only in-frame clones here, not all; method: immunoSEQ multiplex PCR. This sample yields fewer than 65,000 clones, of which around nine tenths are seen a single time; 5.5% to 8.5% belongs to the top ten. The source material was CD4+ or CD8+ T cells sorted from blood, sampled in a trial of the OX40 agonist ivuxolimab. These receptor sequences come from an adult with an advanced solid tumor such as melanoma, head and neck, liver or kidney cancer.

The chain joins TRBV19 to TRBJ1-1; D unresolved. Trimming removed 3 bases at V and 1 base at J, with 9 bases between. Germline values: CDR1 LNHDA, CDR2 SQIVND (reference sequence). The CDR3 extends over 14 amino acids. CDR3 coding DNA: TGTGCCAGTAGTATGCGGGAAGGGAACACTGAAGCTTTCTTT. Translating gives CASSMREGNTEAFF.

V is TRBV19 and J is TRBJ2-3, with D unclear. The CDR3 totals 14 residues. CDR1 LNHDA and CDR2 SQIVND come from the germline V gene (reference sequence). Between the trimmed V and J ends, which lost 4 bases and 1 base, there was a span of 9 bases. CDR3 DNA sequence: TGTGCCAGTAGTACTGTGGTGGGCACAGATACGCAGTATTTT. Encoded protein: CASSTVVGTDTQYF.

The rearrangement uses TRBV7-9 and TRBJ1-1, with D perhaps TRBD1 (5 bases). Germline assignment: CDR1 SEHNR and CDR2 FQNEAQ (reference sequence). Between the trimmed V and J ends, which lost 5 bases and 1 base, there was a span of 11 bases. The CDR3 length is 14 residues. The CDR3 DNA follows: TGTGCCAGCAGCGCAGTCAGGGCGAACACTGAAGCTTTCTTT. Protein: CASSAVRANTEAFF.

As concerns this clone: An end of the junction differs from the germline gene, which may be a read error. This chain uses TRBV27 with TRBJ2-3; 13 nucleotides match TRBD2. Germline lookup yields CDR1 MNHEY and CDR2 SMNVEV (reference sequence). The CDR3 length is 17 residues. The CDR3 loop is CASILFGLAGVIDTQYF. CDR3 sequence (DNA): TGTGCCAGCATTTTATTCGGACTAGCGGGAGTTATAGATACGCAGTATTTT.

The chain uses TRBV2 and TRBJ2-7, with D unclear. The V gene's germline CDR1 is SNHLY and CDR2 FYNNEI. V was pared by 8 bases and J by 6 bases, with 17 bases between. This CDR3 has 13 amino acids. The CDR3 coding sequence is TGTGCCAGCTTGCCAGGAAGGGCGGCCGAGCAGTACTTC. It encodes CASLPGRAAEQYF.

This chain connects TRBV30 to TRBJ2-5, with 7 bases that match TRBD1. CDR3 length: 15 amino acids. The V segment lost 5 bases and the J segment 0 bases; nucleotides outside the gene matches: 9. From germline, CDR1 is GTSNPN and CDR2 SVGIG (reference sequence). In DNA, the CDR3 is TGTGCCTGGGGGCCGGGACAGTTGTACCAAGAGACCCAGTACTTC. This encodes CAWGPGQLYQETQYF. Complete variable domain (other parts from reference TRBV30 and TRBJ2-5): SQTIHQWPATLVQPVGSPLSLECTVEGTSNPNLYWYRQAAGRGLQLLFYSVGIGQISSEVPQNLSASRPQDRQFILSSKKLLLSDSGFYLCAWGPGQLYQETQYFGPGTRLLVL.

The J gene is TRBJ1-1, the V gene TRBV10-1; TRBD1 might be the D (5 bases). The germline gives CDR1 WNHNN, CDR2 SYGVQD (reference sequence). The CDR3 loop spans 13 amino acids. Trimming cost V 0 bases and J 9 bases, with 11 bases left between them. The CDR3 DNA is TGCGCCAGCAGTGAGTCGACCTGGGGCAAAGCTTTCTTT. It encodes CASSESTWGKAFF.

CDR3 sequence: CASSPIQERYGYTF. As DNA, the CDR3 is TGTGCCAGCAGTCCAATACAGGAGCGCTATGGCTACACCTTC. This chain connects TRBV28 to TRBJ1-2; tentatively, D is TRBD1 (5 bases). Germline V CDR1 and CDR2: MDHEN, SYDVKM. The length of the CDR3 is 14 residues. The V and J ends lost 5 bases and 4 bases respectively, with 14 bases between them.

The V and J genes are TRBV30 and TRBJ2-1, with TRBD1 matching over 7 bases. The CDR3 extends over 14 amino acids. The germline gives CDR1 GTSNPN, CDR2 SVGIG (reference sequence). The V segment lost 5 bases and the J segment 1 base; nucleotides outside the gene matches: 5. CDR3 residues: CAWQGQPSYNEQFF. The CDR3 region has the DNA TGTGCCTGGCAGGGACAGCCTTCCTACAATGAGCAGTTCTTC.

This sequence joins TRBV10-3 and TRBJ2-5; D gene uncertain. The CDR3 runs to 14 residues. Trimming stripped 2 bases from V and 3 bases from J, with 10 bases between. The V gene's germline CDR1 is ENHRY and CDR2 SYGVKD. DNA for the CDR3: TGTGCCATCAGTGAGCACCCCCGGGAAGAGACCCAGTACTTC. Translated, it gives CAISEHPREETQYF.

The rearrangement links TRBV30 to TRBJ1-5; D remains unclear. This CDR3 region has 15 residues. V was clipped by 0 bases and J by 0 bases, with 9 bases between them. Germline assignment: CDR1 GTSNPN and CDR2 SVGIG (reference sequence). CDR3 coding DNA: TGTGCCTGGAGTGTCGCAGCCTATAGCAATCAGCCCCAGCATTTT. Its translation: CAWSVAAYSNQPQHF. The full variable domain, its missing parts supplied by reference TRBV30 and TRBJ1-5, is SQTIHQWPATLVQPVGSPLSLECTVEGTSNPNLYWYRQAAGRGLQLLFYSVGIGQISSEVPQNLSASRPQDRQFILSSKKLLLSDSGFYLCAWSVAAYSNQPQHFGDGTRLSIL.

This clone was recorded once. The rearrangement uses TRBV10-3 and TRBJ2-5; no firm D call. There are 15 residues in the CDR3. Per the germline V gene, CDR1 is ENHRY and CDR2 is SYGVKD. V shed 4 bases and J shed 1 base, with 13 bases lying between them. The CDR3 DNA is TGTGCCATCAGTGTTACCCATAGGCCCCAAGAGACCCAGTACTTC. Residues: CAISVTHRPQETQYF.

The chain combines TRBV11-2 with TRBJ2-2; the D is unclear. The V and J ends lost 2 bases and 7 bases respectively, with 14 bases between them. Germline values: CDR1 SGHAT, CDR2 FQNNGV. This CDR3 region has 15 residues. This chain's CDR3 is CASSLNSGLVGELFF. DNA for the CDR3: TGTGCCAGCAGCTTAAACTCCGGGTTGGTCGGGGAGCTGTTTTTT.

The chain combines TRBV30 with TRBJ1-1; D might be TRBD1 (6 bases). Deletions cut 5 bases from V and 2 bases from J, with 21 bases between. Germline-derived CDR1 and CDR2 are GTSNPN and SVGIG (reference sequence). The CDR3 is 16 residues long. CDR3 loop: CAWAGTKGLINTEAFF. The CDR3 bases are TGTGCCTGGGCAGGGACAAAAGGCCTAATTAACACTGAAGCTTTCTTT.

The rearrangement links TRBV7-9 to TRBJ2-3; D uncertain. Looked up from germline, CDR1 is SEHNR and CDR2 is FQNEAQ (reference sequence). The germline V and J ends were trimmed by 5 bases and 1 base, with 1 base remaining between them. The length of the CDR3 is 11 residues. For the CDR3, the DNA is TGTGCCAGCAGCCGCACAGATACGCAGTATTTT. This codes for CASSRTDTQYF.

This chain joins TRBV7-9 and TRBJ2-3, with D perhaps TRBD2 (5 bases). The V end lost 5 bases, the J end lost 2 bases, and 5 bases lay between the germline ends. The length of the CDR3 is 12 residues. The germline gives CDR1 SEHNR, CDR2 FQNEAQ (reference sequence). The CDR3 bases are TGTGCCAGCAGCCGGGACACAGATACGCAGTATTTT. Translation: CASSRDTDTQYF.

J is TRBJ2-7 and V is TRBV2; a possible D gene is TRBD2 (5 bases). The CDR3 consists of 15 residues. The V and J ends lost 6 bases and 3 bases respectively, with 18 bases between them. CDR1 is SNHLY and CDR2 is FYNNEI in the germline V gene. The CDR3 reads CASSGAVDDGYEQYF. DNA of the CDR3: TGTGCCAGCAGCGGAGCGGTAGACGATGGCTACGAGCAGTACTTC.

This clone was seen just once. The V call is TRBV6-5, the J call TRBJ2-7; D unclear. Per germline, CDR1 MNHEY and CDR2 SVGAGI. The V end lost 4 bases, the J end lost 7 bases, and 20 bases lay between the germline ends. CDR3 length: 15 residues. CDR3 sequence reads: CASSSTLNPMSEQYF. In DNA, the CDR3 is TGTGCCAGCAGTTCAACTCTTAACCCCATGAGTGAGCAGTACTTC.

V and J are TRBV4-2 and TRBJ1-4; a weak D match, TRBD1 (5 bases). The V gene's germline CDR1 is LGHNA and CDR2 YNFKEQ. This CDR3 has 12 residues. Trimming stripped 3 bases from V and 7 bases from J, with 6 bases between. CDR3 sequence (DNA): TGTGCCAGCAGCCAGAGGGGTGAAAAACTGTTTTTT. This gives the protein CASSQRGEKLFF.

CDR3 in DNA: TGTGCCAGCAGAAAACTAGCGGGGGGCACAGATACGCAGTATTTT. It specifies CASRKLAGGTDTQYF. The chain joins TRBV6-5 to TRBJ2-3; the match to TRBD2 covers 11 bases. Germline V CDR1 and CDR2: MNHEY, SVGAGI. The CDR3 is made up of 15 amino acids. The V gene end was trimmed by 6 bases and the J gene end by 1 base; junction bases not matched to a gene: 3.

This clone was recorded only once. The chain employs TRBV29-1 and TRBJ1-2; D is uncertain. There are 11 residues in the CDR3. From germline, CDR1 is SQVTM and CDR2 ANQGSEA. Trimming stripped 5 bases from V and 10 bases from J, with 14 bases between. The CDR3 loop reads CSVTKTGDYTF. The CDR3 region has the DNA TGCAGCGTTACTAAGACTGGAGACTACACCTTC.

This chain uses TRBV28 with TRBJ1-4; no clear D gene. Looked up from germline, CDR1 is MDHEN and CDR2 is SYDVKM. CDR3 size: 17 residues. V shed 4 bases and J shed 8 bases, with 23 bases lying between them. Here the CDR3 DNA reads TGTGCCAGCAGTTCGGAACGGGATGCCAAGATTTTGGAAAAACTGTTTTTT. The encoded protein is CASSSERDAKILEKLFF.

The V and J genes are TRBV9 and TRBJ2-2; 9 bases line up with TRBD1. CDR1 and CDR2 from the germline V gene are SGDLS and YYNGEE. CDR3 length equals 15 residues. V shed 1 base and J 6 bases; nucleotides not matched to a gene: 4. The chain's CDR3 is CASSVLTGGSGELFF. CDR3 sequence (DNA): TGTGCCAGCAGCGTACTTACAGGGGGCTCCGGGGAGCTGTTTTTT.

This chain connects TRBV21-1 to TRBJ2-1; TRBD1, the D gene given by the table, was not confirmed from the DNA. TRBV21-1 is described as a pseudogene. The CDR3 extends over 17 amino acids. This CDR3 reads CASSKNQGLGLWNEQFF. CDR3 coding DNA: TGTGCCAGCAGCAAAAACCAGGGTCTAGGGCTTTGGAATGAGCAGTTCTTC.

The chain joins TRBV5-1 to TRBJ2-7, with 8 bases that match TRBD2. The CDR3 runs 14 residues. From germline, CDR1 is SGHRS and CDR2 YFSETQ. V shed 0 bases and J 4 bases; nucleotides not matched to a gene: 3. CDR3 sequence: CASSLGSGRYEQYF. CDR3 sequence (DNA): TGCGCCAGCAGCTTGGGCAGCGGGAGATACGAGCAGTACTTC.

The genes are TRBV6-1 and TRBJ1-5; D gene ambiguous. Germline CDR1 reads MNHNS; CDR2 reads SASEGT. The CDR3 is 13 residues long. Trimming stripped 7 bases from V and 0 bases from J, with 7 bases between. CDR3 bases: TGTGCCAGCACTGTTGATAGCAATCAGCCCCAGCATTTT. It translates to CASTVDSNQPQHF.

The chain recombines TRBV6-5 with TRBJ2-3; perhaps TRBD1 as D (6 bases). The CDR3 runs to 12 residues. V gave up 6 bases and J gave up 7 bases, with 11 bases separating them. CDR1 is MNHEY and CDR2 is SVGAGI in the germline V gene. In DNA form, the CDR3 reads TGTGCCAGCAGGGGAGACAGGAATACGCAGTATTTT. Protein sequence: CASRGDRNTQYF.

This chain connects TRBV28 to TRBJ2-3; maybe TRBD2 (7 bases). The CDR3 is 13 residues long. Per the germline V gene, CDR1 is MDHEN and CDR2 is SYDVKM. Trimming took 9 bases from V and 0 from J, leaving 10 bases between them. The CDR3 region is CARGGASTDTQYF. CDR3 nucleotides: TGTGCCAGAGGGGGGGCTAGCACAGATACGCAGTATTTT.

The chain's CDR3 is CASNAFGTEAFF. In DNA form, the CDR3 reads TGTGCCAGCAATGCGTTTGGGACTGAAGCTTTCTTT. The chain has TRBV7-9 and TRBJ1-1; D remains unclear. Germline V CDR1 and CDR2: SEHNR, FQNEAQ (reference sequence). The length of the CDR3 is 12 residues. Trimming pared 7 bases from V and 5 bases from J, leaving 11 bases between.